Below, one TCR beta chain is given with its context. The data belong to a study of blood T cell repertoires in COVID-19. The wider study: The United States, Italy and Spain provided the acute and convalescent COVID-19 samples.

Germline values: CDR1 SEHNR, CDR2 FQNEAQ (reference sequence). The CDR3 is 12 residues long. Trimming cost V 4 bases and J 3 bases, with 4 bases left between them. As processed by the authors: For nucleated cells, counts were estimated from reference gene primer amplification. Profiling relied on immunoSEQ multiplex PCR, and the TCRdb table lists in-frame clones only, not all of them. V, J and clone size are taken as reported in that table, and D and trimming were inferred from the DNA itself. The sample records around 90,000 clones, 70% to 90% being singletons. The source of this sequence is a human donor in a cohort sampled during active COVID-19. The sequencing sample was made of peripheral blood. V and J are TRBV7-9 and TRBJ1-5; no definite D call. CDR3 residues: CASSSYNQPQHF. CDR3 coding DNA: TGTGCCAGCAGCTCCTACAATCAGCCCCAGCATTTT.